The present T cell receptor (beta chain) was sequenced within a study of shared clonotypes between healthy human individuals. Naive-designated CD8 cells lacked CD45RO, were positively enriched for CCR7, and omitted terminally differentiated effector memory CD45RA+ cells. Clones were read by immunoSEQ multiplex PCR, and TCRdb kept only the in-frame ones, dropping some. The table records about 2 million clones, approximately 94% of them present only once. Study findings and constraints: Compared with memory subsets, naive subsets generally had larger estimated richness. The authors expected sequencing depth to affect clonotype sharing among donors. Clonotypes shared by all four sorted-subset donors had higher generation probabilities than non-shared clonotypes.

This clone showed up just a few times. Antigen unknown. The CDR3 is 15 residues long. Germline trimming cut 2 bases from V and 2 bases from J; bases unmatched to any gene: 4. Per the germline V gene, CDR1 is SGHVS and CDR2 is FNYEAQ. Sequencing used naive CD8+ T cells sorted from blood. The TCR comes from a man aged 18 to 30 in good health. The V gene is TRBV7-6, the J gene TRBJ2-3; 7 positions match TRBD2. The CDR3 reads CASSLSGESTDTQYF. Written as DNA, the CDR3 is TGTGCCAGCAGCTTAAGCGGGGAGTCCACAGATACGCAGTATTTT.